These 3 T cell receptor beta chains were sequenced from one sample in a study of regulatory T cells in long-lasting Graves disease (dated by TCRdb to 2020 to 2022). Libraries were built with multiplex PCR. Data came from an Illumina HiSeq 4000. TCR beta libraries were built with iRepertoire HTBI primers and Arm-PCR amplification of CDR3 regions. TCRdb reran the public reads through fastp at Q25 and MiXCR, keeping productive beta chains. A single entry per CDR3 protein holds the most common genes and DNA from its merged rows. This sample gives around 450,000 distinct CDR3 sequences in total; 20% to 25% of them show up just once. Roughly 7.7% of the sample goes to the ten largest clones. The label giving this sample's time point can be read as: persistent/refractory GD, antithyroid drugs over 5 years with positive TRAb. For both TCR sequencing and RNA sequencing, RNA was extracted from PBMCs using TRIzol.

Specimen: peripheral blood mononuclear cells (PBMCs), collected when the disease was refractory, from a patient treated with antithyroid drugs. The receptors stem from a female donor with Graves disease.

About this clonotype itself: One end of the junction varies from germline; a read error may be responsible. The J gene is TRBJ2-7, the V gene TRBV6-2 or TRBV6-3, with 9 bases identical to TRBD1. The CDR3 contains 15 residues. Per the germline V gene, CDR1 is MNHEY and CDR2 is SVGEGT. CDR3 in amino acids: CAGSYSGTGYCEQCF. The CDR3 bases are TGTGCCGGCAGTTACTCTGGGACAGGGTACTGCGAGCAGTGCTTC.

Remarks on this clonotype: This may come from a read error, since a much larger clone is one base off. This chain's CDR3 is CASREDSGSWRTGELLF. As DNA, the CDR3 is TGTGCCAGCAGAGAAGATAGCGGGAGCTGGAGAACCGGGGAGCTGCTTTTT. This sequence joins TRBV27 and TRBJ2-2; 9 bases map to TRBD2. The germline V gene encodes CDR1 MNHEY and CDR2 SMNVEV (reference sequence). This CDR3 spans 17 amino acids.

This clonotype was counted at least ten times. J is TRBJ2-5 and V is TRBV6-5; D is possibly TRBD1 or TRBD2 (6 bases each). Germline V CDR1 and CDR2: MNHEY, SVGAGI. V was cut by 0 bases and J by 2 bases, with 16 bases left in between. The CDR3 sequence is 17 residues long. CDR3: CASSYSVGGGLQETQYF. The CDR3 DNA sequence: TGTGCCAGCAGTTACTCGGTCGGGGGCGGACTACAAGAGACCCAGTACTTC.